Listed below are T cell receptor beta chains from one sample, sequenced in a study of identical twins. From the 5' RACE reads, TCRdb called clonotypes with MiXCR, one entry per CDR3 protein. The table shows 400,000 to 550,000 distinct CDR3 sequences, with 13% to 15% occurring only once. A further study also used this sample, focusing on yellow fever vaccine responses in identical twins.

The sample comprised CD4+ T cells sorted from blood. The receptors shown here come from a woman younger than 35 in good health. Each CDR3 is given with its conserved first and last residue. D genes are given only for firm matches. Size is omitted from some rows. Given values are once, few, many or a class for expanded clones.

D gene	clone size	V gene	J gene	CDR3 protein	CDR3 DNA
TRBD2	few	TRBV6-2/TRBV6-3	TRBJ2-1	CASRRDSGIQFF	TGTGCCAGCAGAAGAGATAGCGGGATACAGTTCTTC
TRBD1	few	TRBV5-1	TRBJ1-1	CASSYTGATEAFF	TGCGCCAGCAGCTATACAGGGGCGACTGAAGCTTTCTTT
TRBD1	few	TRBV6-2/TRBV6-3	TRBJ1-2	CASNRDRAGYTF	TGTGCCAGCAACAGGGACAGGGCCGGCTACACCTTC
NA	NA	TRBV12-3/TRBV12-4	TRBJ1-4	CASSFLLGKEKLFF	TGTGCCAGCAGTTTTTTGTTGGGGAAAGAAAAACTGTTTTTT
NA	NA	TRBV7-2	TRBJ2-4	CASSFWGRAKNIQYF	TGTGCCAGCAGCTTTTGGGGGCGAGCCAAAAACATTCAGTACTTC
TRBD2	few	TRBV7-2	TRBJ2-5	CASSLYASGISRETQYF	TGTGCCAGCAGCTTATACGCTAGCGGGATCTCCCGGGAGACCCAGTACTTC
TRBD2	few	TRBV3-1	TRBJ2-7	CASSRVFSGGNEQYF	TGTGCCAGCAGCCGAGTCTTTAGCGGGGGAAACGAGCAGTACTTC
TRBD2	few	TRBV3-1	TRBJ2-3	CASSQVGGGPGTDTQYF	TGTGCCAGCAGCCAAGTTGGGGGAGGGCCTGGTACAGATACGCAGTATTTT
NA	few	TRBV7-2	TRBJ2-5	CASSLGYETQYF	TGTGCCAGCAGCTTAGGCTATGAGACCCAGTACTTC
TRBD1	NA	TRBV5-1	TRBJ2-3	CASSTGQSRSTDTQYF	TGCGCCAGCAGCACGGGACAGTCGAGAAGCACAGATACGCAGTATTTT
NA	few	TRBV20-1	TRBJ2-5	CSALERETQYF	TGCAGTGCCTTAGAGAGGGAGACCCAGTACTTC
NA	NA	TRBV5-1	TRBJ2-2	CASSLGRDGDGELFF	TGCGCCAGCAGCCTCGGTAGGGATGGAGACGGGGAGCTGTTTTTT
NA	few	TRBV20-1	TRBJ2-6	CSAGTTRVANSGANVLTF	TGCAGTGCTGGAACGACTAGGGTAGCTAACTCTGGGGCCAACGTCCTGACTTTC
NA	NA	TRBV12-3/TRBV12-4	TRBJ2-5	CASGLVGETQYF	TGTGCCAGTGGTCTAGTGGGGGAGACCCAGTACTTC
NA	NA	TRBV21-1	TRBJ2-7	CASSITQGLYEQYF	TGTGCCAGCAGCATAACCCAGGGTCTTTACGAGCAGTACTTC
NA	few	TRBV28	TRBJ2-3	CASSPTLGPDTQYF	TGTGCCAGCAGCCCGACTCTCGGCCCAGATACGCAGTATTTT
NA	NA	TRBV6-1	TRBJ1-3	CASSWRPGVDGNTIYF	TGTGCCAGCAGCTGGAGGCCAGGGGTAGACGGAAACACCATATATTTT
NA	many	TRBV2	TRBJ2-2	CAKGLTGELFF	TGTGCCAAAGGACTCACCGGGGAGCTGTTTTTT
NA	many	TRBV12-3/TRBV12-4	TRBJ1-2	CASSLSGTTKLGGYTF	TGTGCCAGCAGTTTATCCGGGACAACGAAACTGGGGGGCTACACCTTC
TRBD1	few	TRBV6-1	TRBJ2-7	CASSDRTGASYEQYF	TGTGCCAGCAGCGACAGGACAGGGGCCTCCTACGAGCAGTACTTC
NA	NA	TRBV30	TRBJ2-1	CAWSVGAGKGEQFF	TGTGCCTGGAGTGTCGGGGCGGGAAAGGGTGAGCAGTTCTTC
NA	few	TRBV25-1	TRBJ2-5	CASSESGSEKTQYF	TGTGCCAGCAGTGAATCGGGTAGTGAAAAGACCCAGTACTTC
NA	NA	TRBV10-3	TRBJ2-7	CAISPSPDRTVYEQYF	TGTGCCATCAGCCCCTCGCCGGACAGAACAGTCTACGAGCAGTACTTC
NA	many	TRBV27	TRBJ2-5	CASSLSYQQETQYF	TGTGCCAGCAGTTTATCGTACCAACAAGAGACCCAGTACTTC
TRBD2	NA	TRBV29-1	TRBJ2-7	CSVDGGGIYEQYF	TGCAGCGTCGACGGGGGGGGAATCTACGAGCAGTACTTC
NA	few	TRBV10-3	TRBJ1-2	CAISESGASGYTF	TGTGCCATCAGTGAGTCCGGTGCTAGTGGCTACACCTTC
TRBD2	few	TRBV5-1	TRBJ2-1	CASSPSSGVYNEQFF	TGCGCCAGCAGCCCATCTAGCGGGGTCTACAATGAGCAGTTCTTC
NA	many	TRBV28	TRBJ2-5	CASSLPRAVEETQYF	TGTGCCAGCAGTTTACCGCGGGCGGTTGAAGAGACCCAGTACTTC
TRBD1	NA	TRBV11-3	TRBJ2-1	CASSLGQVDNEQFF	TGTGCCAGCAGCCTGGGACAGGTCGACAATGAGCAGTTCTTC
NA	NA	TRBV18	TRBJ2-5	CASSHRGETQYF	TGTGCCAGCTCCCACCGCGGAGAGACCCAGTACTTC
TRBD1	NA	TRBV6-5	TRBJ1-2	CASSYQGGGYTF	TGTGCCAGCAGTTACCAGGGGGGTGGCTACACCTTC
TRBD2	few	TRBV7-8	TRBJ2-2	CAISRRGLAGGENTGELFF	TGTGCCATTTCGCGTCGCGGGCTAGCGGGGGGAGAGAACACCGGGGAGCTGTTTTTT
TRBD1	NA	TRBV2	TRBJ2-7	CASMRGGQGSYEQYF	TGTGCCAGCATGAGGGGAGGACAGGGCTCCTACGAGCAGTACTTC
NA	few	TRBV4-3	TRBJ2-3	CASSQDGQSTQYF	TGCGCCAGCAGCCAAGACGGCCAGTCGACGCAGTATTTT
TRBD1	NA	TRBV19	TRBJ2-7	CASSWRQGGPEQYF	TGTGCCAGTAGTTGGCGACAGGGGGGCCCCGAGCAGTACTTC
TRBD2	NA	TRBV5-1	TRBJ2-5	CASSLGREGLRETQYF	TGCGCCAGCAGCTTGGGGAGGGAGGGCTTGAGAGAGACCCAGTACTTC
NA	few	TRBV5-1	TRBJ2-7	CASSLAPKIVYEQYF	TGCGCCAGCAGCTTGGCCCCCAAAATAGTCTACGAGCAGTACTTC
NA	NA	TRBV25-1	TRBJ2-2	CASRGVTRGVDTGELFF	TGTGCCAGCAGAGGAGTAACCAGGGGGGTAGACACCGGGGAGCTGTTTTTT
TRBD2	NA	TRBV20-1	TRBJ2-1	CSAYTSGRANEQFF	TGCAGTGCGTACACTAGCGGGAGGGCCAATGAGCAGTTCTTC
TRBD1	many	TRBV7-2	TRBJ2-7	CASSRDRRSYEQYF	TGTGCCAGCAGCAGGGACAGGCGGTCCTACGAGCAGTACTTC
NA	NA	TRBV5-1	TRBJ2-3	CASSPGFGTDTQYF	TGCGCCAGCAGCCCGGGGTTCGGCACAGATACGCAGTATTTT
TRBD2	few	TRBV15	TRBJ2-7	CATSGLALSYEQYF	TGTGCCACCAGCGGACTAGCTCTCTCCTACGAGCAGTACTTC